A single T cell receptor beta chain is shown here with its context. Its matching antigen is unknown. These data are taken from a study of post-analysis software for immune sequencing data. Study at large: Multiple sclerosis in the patients followed relapsing-remitting, secondary progressive and progressive-relapsing courses.

Notes on the study in general: Controls showed significantly higher normalized Chao1 diversity than did multiple sclerosis patients. Compared with controls, patients had more of five TRBV segments, including TRBV5-6, TRBV5-1 and TRBV20-1.

Germline lookup yields CDR1 LGHNA and CDR2 YNFKEQ. CDR3 length: 14 residues. Trimming pared 0 bases from V and 2 bases from J, leaving 5 bases between. Unique-molecular-identifier-tagged TCR beta cDNA libraries were used. One entry per CDR3 protein, called by TCRdb with MiXCR from the PCR reads. The data contain 450,000 to 650,000 distinct CDR3 sequences, around 40% of them singletons. The sample taken for sequencing was blood. The receptor was isolated from a girl under 18 with multiple sclerosis. This chain links TRBV4-2 with TRBJ1-5; D uncertain. CDR3 amino acids: CASSQEVGNQPQHF. The DNA of the CDR3 is TGTGCCAGCAGCCAAGAAGTTGGCAATCAGCCCCAGCATTTT.